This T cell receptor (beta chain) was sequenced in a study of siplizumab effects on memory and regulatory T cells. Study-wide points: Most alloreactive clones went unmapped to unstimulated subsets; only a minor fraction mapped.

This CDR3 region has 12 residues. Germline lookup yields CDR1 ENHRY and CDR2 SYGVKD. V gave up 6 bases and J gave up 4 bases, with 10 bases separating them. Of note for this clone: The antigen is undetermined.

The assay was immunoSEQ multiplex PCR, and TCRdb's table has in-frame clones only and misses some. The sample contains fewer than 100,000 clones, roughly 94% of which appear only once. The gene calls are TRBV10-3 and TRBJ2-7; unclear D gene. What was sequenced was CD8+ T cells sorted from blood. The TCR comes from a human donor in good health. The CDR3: CAIRPERYEQYF. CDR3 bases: TGTGCCATCAGACCGGAGCGTTACGAGCAGTACTTC.